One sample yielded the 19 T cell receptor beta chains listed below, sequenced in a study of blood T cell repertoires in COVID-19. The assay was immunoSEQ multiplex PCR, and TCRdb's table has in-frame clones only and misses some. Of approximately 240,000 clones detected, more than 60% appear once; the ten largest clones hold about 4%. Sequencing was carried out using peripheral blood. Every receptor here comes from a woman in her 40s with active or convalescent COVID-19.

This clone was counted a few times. This chain's CDR3 is CASRLTGQGDVYGYTF. Here the CDR3 DNA reads TGTGCCAGCAGACTCACCGGACAGGGGGATGTCTATGGCTACACCTTC. The rearrangement links TRBV5-5 to TRBJ1-2; TRBD1 aligns across 10 bases. Germline V gene lookup returns CDR1 SGHKS and CDR2 YYEKEE (reference sequence). The V gene end was trimmed by 5 bases and the J gene end by 4 bases; junction bases not matched to a gene: 11. The CDR3 covers 16 residues.

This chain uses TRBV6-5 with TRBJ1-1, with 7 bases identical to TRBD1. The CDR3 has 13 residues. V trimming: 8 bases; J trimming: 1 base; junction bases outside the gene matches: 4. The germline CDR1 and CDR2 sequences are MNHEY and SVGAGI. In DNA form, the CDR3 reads TGTGCCAGCGAATCAGGGGGGAACACTGAAGCTTTCTTT. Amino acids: CASESGGNTEAFF.

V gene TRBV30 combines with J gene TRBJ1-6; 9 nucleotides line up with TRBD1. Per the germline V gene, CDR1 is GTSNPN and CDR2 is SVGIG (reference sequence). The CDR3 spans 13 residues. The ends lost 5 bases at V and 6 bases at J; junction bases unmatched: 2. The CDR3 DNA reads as TGTGCCTGGGCGACAGGGGGTAATTCACCCCTCCACTTT. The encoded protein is CAWATGGNSPLHF.

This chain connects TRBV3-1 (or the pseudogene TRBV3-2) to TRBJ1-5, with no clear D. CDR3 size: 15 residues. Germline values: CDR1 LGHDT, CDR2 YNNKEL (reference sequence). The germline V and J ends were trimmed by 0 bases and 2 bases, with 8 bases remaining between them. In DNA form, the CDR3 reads TGTGCCAGCAGCCAAGATCTTACAGGCAATCAGCCCCAGCATTTT. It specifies CASSQDLTGNQPQHF.

The CDR3 loop reads CAISEWDGEEETQYF. Here the CDR3 DNA reads TGTGCCATCAGTGAGTGGGACGGGGAGGAAGAGACCCAGTACTTC. V is TRBV10-3 and J is TRBJ2-5, with D possibly being TRBD2 (6 bases). Germline V gene lookup returns CDR1 ENHRY and CDR2 SYGVKD. The V and J ends lost 1 base and 3 bases respectively, with 12 bases between them. The CDR3 is 15 residues long.

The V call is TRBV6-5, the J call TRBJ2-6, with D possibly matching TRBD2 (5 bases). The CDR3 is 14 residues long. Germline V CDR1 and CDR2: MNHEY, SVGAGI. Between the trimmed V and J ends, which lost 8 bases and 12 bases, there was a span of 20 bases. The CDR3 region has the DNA TGTGCCAGCGATGACCCCGGGGAGAGAATCGTCCTGACTTTC. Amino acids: CASDDPGERIVLTF.

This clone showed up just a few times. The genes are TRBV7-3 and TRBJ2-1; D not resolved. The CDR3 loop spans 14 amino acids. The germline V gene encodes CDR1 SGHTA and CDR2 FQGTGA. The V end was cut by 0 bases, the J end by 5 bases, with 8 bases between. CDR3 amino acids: CASSLTDWNNEQFF. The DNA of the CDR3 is TGTGCCAGCAGCTTAACCGACTGGAACAATGAGCAGTTCTTC.

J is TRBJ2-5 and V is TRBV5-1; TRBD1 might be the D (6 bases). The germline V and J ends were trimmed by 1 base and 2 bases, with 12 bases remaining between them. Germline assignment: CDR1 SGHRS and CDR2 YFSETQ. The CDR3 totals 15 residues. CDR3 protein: CASSLTGSGQETQYF. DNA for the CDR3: TGCGCCAGCAGCTTGACAGGGTCGGGACAAGAGACCCAGTACTTC.

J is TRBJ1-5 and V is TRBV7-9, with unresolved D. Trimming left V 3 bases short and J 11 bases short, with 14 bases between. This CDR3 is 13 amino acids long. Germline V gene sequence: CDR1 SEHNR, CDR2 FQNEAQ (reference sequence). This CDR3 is CASSLLGRDAQHF. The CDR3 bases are TGTGCCAGCAGCTTGCTAGGTAGAGATGCCCAGCATTTT.

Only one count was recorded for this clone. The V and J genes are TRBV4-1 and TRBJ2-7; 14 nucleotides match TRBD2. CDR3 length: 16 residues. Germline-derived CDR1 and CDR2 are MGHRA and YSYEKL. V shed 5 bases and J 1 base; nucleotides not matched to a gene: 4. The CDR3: CASSNGLAGGSYEQYF. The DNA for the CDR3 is TGCGCCAGCAGCAATGGACTAGCGGGGGGTTCCTACGAGCAGTACTTC.

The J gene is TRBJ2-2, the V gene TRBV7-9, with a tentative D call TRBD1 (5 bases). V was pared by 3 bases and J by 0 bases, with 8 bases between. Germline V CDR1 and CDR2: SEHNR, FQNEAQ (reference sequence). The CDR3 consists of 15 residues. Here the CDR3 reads CASSFDSANTGELFF. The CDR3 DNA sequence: TGTGCCAGCAGCTTCGACAGCGCGAACACCGGGGAGCTGTTTTTT.

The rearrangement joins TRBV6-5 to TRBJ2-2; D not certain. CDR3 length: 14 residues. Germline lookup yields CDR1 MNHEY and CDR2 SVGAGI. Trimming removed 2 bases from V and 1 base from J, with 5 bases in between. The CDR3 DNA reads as TGTGCCAGCAGTTACGCGGTGAACACCGGGGAGCTGTTTTTT. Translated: CASSYAVNTGELFF.

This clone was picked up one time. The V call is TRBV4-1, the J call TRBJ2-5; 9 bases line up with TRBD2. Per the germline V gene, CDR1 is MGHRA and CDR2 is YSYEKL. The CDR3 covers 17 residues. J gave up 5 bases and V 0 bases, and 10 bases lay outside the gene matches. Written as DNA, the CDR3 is TGCGCCAGCAGCCAAGAAGGTCGAGCGGGGGGAGGTGAGACCCAGTACTTC. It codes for CASSQEGRAGGGETQYF.

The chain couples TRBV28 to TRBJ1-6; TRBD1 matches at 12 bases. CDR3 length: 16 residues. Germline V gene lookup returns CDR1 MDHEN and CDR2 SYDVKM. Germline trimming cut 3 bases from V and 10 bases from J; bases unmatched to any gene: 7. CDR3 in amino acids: CASSLVGQGAESPLHF. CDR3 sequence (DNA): TGTGCCAGCAGTTTGGTGGGACAGGGGGCAGAGTCACCCCTCCACTTT.

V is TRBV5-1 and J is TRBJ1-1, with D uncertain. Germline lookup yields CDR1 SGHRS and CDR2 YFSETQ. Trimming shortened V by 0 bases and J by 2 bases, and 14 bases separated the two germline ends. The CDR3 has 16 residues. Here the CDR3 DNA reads TGCGCCAGCAGCTTGGGCCCGGGAGGGTTAAACACTGAAGCTTTCTTT. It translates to CASSLGPGGLNTEAFF. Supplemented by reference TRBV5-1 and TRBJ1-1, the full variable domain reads KAGVTQTPRYLIKTRGQQVTLSCSPISGHRSVSWYQQTPGQGLQFLFEYFSETQRNKGNFPGRFSGRQFSNSRSEMNVSTLELGDSALYLCASSLGPGGLNTEAFFGQGTRLTVV.

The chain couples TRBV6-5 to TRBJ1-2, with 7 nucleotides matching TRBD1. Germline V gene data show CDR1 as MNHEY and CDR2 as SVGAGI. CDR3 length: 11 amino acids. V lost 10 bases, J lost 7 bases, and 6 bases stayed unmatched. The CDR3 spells CATYRGGGYTF. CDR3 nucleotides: TGTGCCACCTACAGGGGAGGTGGCTACACCTTC.

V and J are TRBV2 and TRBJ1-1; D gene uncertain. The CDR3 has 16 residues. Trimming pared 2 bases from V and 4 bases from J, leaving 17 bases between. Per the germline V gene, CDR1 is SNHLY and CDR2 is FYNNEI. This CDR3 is CASSERRVWLGTEAFF. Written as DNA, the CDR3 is TGTGCCAGCAGTGAACGGCGGGTATGGCTCGGCACTGAAGCTTTCTTT.

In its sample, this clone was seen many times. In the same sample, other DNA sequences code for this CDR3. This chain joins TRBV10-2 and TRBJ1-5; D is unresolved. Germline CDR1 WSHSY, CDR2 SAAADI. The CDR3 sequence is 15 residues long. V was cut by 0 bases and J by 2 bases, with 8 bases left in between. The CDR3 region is CASSESGHRNQPQHF. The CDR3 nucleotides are TGCGCCAGCAGTGAGTCTGGGCACCGCAATCAGCCCCAGCATTTT.

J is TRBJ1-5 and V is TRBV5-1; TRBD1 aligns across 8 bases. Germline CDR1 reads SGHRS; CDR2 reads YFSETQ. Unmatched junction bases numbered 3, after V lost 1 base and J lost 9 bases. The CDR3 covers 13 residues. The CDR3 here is CASSLSGTGPQHF. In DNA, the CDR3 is TGCGCCAGCAGCTTGTCTGGGACAGGGCCCCAGCATTTT. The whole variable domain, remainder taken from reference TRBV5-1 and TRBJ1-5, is KAGVTQTPRYLIKTRGQQVTLSCSPISGHRSVSWYQQTPGQGLQFLFEYFSETQRNKGNFPGRFSGRQFSNSRSEMNVSTLELGDSALYLCASSLSGTGPQHFGDGTRLSIL.